One and the same sample provided the 18 T cell receptor beta chains below, sequenced in a study of blood T cell repertoires in COVID-19. Clones were read by immunoSEQ multiplex PCR, and TCRdb kept only the in-frame ones, dropping some. In the table there are 140,000 to 150,000 clones, around 84% of which are singletons. Sequencing was done on a sample of peripheral blood. Receptor source: a man aged 60-69 years with active or convalescent COVID-19.

This clone came up once. In DNA form, the CDR3 reads TGTGCCAGCAGCCCCCCCCGACACTGGAACACTGAAGCTTTCTTT. Translation: CASSPPRHWNTEAFF. The chain has TRBV9 and TRBJ1-1; no reliable D call. CDR1 and CDR2 (germline): SGDLS, YYNGEE. The CDR3 extends over 15 amino acids. Trimming took off 4 bases at V and 1 base at J, with 14 bases between the two ends. Variable domain in full (rest from reference TRBV9 and TRBJ1-1): DSGVTQTPKHLITATGQRVTLRCSPRSGDLSVYWYQQSLDQGLQFLIQYYNGEERAKGNILERFSAQQFPDLHSELNLSSLELGDSALYFCASSPPRHWNTEAFFGQGTRLTVV.

This chain joins TRBV19 and TRBJ2-1, with 8 nucleotides matching TRBD1. The CDR3 length is 14 residues. With 5 bases clipped from V and 3 bases from J, the junction kept 3 bases outside the gene matches. Germline assignment: CDR1 LNHDA and CDR2 SQIVND (reference sequence). Here the CDR3 DNA reads TGTGCCAGTAGTGGGACAGGAGTCTACAATGAGCAGTTCTTC. It encodes CASSGTGVYNEQFF. Filled out from reference TRBV19 and TRBJ2-1, the complete variable domain reads DGGITQSPKYLFRKEGQNVTLSCEQNLNHDAMYWYRQDPGQGLRLIYYSQIVNDFQKGDIAEGYSVSREKKESFPLTVTSAQKNPTAFYLCASSGTGVYNEQFFGPGTRLTVL.

This clone was seen more than once but under ten times. The V call is TRBV6-1, the J call TRBJ2-7; 9 bases match TRBD2. CDR3 length: 15 residues. V shed 1 base, J shed 4 bases, and the junction held 5 bases outside the gene matches. CDR1 and CDR2 from the germline V gene are MNHNS and SASEGT. The CDR3 coding sequence is TGTGCCAGCAGTGAAGAAGGTAGCGGGAGTTACGAGCAGTACTTC. Its translation: CASSEEGSGSYEQYF.

The V and J genes are TRBV20-1 and TRBJ1-2; tentative D call: TRBD1 (5 bases). CDR1 and CDR2 from the germline V gene are DFQATT and SNEGSKA (reference sequence). V was clipped by 3 bases and J by 14 bases, with 16 bases between them. The CDR3 spans 11 residues. DNA of the CDR3: TGCAGTGCTAGCCTTGGACAAGGATTAACCTTC. Residues: CSASLGQGLTF.

V is TRBV9 and J is TRBJ2-1; 10 bases agree with TRBD2. J lost 4 bases, V lost 1 base, and 2 bases had no gene match. Germline loops: CDR1 SGDLS, CDR2 YYNGEE. The CDR3 loop spans 15 amino acids. DNA of the CDR3: TGTGCCAGCAGCGTACAGACTAGCGGGTACAATGAGCAGTTCTTC. Encoded protein: CASSVQTSGYNEQFF.

The DNA for the CDR3 is TGTGCCAGCAGACCCGGACAGGGTAGCGAGCAGTACTTC. It encodes CASRPGQGSEQYF. The chain joins TRBV12-3 or TRBV12-4 to TRBJ2-7, with 8 positions matching TRBD1. The CDR3 consists of 13 residues. V gave up 6 bases and J gave up 6 bases; unmatched junction bases: 7.

The chain is built from TRBV18 and TRBJ1-2; no reliable D call. V was shortened by 2 bases and J by 7 bases, with 17 bases between the two germline ends. Germline V gene lookup returns CDR1 KGHSH and CDR2 LQKENI. The CDR3 has 15 amino acids. The CDR3 reads CASSPGLATTIGYTF. CDR3 nucleotide sequence: TGTGCCAGCTCACCAGGTTTGGCGACGACTATTGGCTACACCTTC. Using reference TRBV18 and TRBJ1-2 for the parts outside the CDR3, the full variable domain is NAGVMQNPRHLVRRRGQEARLRCSPMKGHSHVYWYRQLPEEGLKFMVYLQKENIIDESGMPKERFSAEFPKEGPSILRIQQVVRGDSAAYFCASSPGLATTIGYTFGSGTRLTVV.

V is TRBV27 and J is TRBJ1-6, with 7 positions matching TRBD1. The CDR3 consists of 16 residues. The germline CDR1 and CDR2 sequences are MNHEY and SMNVEV (reference sequence). Trimming removed 6 bases from V and 6 bases from J; junction bases left unmatched: 11. CDR3: CASRRSTGSGNSPLHF. CDR3 DNA: TGTGCCAGCAGGCGATCGACAGGGTCGGGTAATTCACCCCTCCACTTT.

The V gene is TRBV28, the J gene TRBJ1-6; D is unclear. Germline V CDR1 and CDR2: MDHEN, SYDVKM. The V end lost 6 bases, the J end lost 0 bases, and 12 bases lay between the germline ends. This CDR3 is built from 16 residues. CDR3 sequence reads: CASSPQIPSYNSPLHF. CDR3 DNA sequence: TGTGCCAGCAGCCCACAAATACCCTCCTATAATTCACCCCTCCACTTT.

This chain connects TRBV18 to TRBJ2-5; the D gene is possibly TRBD1 (5 bases). Germline CDR1 and CDR2: KGHSH and LQKENI. V was trimmed by 6 bases and J by 5 bases, leaving 13 bases between them. The CDR3 contains 13 residues. This CDR3 is CASSPDSAETQYF. The CDR3 bases are TGTGCCAGCTCGCCTGACAGCGCCGAGACCCAGTACTTC.

This chain links TRBV10-3 with TRBJ1-1; D may be TRBD1 (5 bases). This CDR3 region has 13 residues. Trimming cost V 11 bases and J 3 bases, with 16 bases left between them. The germline gives CDR1 ENHRY, CDR2 SYGVKD. For the CDR3, the DNA is TGTGCCTCAAAAGGAGGGGAGGACACTGAAGCTTTCTTT. Translation gives CASKGGEDTEAFF.

The V gene is TRBV6-2 or TRBV6-3, the J gene TRBJ2-3; 8 nucleotides agree with TRBD2. CDR1 MNHEY and CDR2 SVGEGT come from the germline V gene. Trimming removed 0 bases from V and 10 bases from J; junction bases left unmatched: 0. The CDR3 covers 12 residues. As DNA, the CDR3 is TGTGCCAGCAGTTACTCGGGACTAGCGCAGTATTTT. As protein: CASSYSGLAQYF.

This chain links TRBV29-1 with TRBJ2-3; 15 bases are shared with TRBD2. Germline V gene data show CDR1 as SQVTM and CDR2 as ANQGSEA. Losses at the gene ends were 5 bases for V and 3 bases for J; bases not matched to a gene: 3. This CDR3 has 15 residues. DNA for the CDR3: TGCAGCGTTAAAGGGACTAGCGGGAGGACAGATACGCAGTATTTT. Translated: CSVKGTSGRTDTQYF.

This chain uses TRBV27 with TRBJ2-7; 7 bases agree with TRBD1. V lost 4 bases to trimming and J lost 5 bases; unmatched junction nucleotides: 11. The CDR3 consists of 15 residues. Germline V lookup: CDR1 MNHEY, CDR2 SMNVEV (reference sequence). CDR3 loop: CASSSDRQGWNEQYF. The CDR3 coding sequence is TGTGCCAGCAGTTCCGACCGACAGGGTTGGAACGAGCAGTACTTC.

The chain joins TRBV3-1 (or the pseudogene TRBV3-2) to TRBJ2-7, with D possibly being TRBD2 (5 bases). Looked up from germline, CDR1 is LGHDT and CDR2 is YNNKEL (reference sequence). The CDR3 has 16 amino acids. The germline V and J ends were trimmed by 4 bases and 4 bases, with 20 bases remaining between them. The CDR3 region is CASSLQRQVAFYEQYF. The DNA of the CDR3 is TGTGCCAGCAGCCTCCAGCGGCAGGTCGCTTTTTACGAGCAGTACTTC.

The genes are TRBV18 and TRBJ2-1, with D maybe TRBD2 (5 bases). The CDR3 consists of 16 residues. V was shortened by 1 base and J by 0 bases, with 10 bases between the two germline ends. CDR1 and CDR2 (germline): KGHSH, LQKENI. The CDR3 coding sequence is TGTGCCAGCTCACCACAGAGTGGAGGCTCCTACAATGAGCAGTTCTTC. It yields the protein CASSPQSGGSYNEQFF.

This clone was recorded only once. This chain uses TRBV27 with TRBJ2-2; D may be TRBD2 (6 bases). The CDR3 length is 16 residues. Between the trimmed V and J ends, which lost 1 base and 2 bases, there was a span of 11 bases. Per germline, CDR1 MNHEY and CDR2 SMNVEV (reference sequence). CDR3 coding DNA: TGTGCCAGCAGTTTATATGGGACTCACAACACCGGGGAGCTGTTTTTT. Amino acid sequence: CASSLYGTHNTGELFF.

This chain joins TRBV11-2 and TRBJ2-7; the D gene is possibly TRBD2 (6 bases). Germline-derived CDR1 and CDR2 are SGHAT and FQNNGV. This CDR3 is built from 14 residues. Trimming pared 3 bases from V and 6 bases from J, leaving 15 bases between. The CDR3 loop is CASSLGGEGVEQYF. CDR3 coding DNA: TGTGCCAGCAGCTTGGGGGGAGAGGGCGTCGAGCAGTACTTC.